The 15 T cell receptor beta chains below come from one sample, sequenced in a study of T cell clones after liver transplantation. Here immunoSEQ multiplex PCR was the method, and the copy in TCRdb shows in-frame clones only, minus some. In the table there are approximately 22,000 clones, 85% to 95% of which are singletons. Material: CD8+ T cells from blood, obtained around 25 months after liver transplant. The receptor source for this set is a human patient who received a liver transplant. A subset of T cells may come from the graft donor.

The chain combines TRBV18 with TRBJ2-7; 10 bases align to TRBD1. Germline V lookup: CDR1 KGHSH, CDR2 LQKENI. Trimming cost V 0 bases and J 3 bases; bases outside gene matches: 2. CDR3 length equals 15 residues. CDR3 region: CASSPPGQGIYEQYF. The CDR3 bases are TGTGCCAGCTCACCACCGGGACAGGGGATCTACGAGCAGTACTTC.

The chain has TRBV5-1 and TRBJ1-2, with D unclear. Germline V gene sequence: CDR1 SGHRS, CDR2 YFSETQ. Trimming took 3 bases from V and 4 from J, leaving 13 bases between them. The CDR3 sequence is 14 residues long. As DNA, the CDR3 is TGCGCCAGCAGCTCGGAGGAGGCGGCCTATGGCTACACCTTC. Protein: CASSSEEAAYGYTF.

The chain is built from TRBV27 and TRBJ2-5; D is possibly TRBD1 or TRBD2 (5 bases each). Germline CDR1 MNHEY, CDR2 SMNVEV (reference sequence). Trimming shortened V by 1 base and J by 3 bases, and 6 bases separated the two germline ends. This CDR3 is built from 13 residues. The CDR3 spells CASSLLGEETQYF. CDR3 sequence (DNA): TGTGCCAGCAGTTTATTGGGGGAAGAGACCCAGTACTTC.

The V call is TRBV5-6, the J call TRBJ2-7, with 9 bases aligning to TRBD1. Germline trimming cut 4 bases from V and 4 bases from J; bases unmatched to any gene: 9. CDR1 and CDR2 (germline): SGHDT, YYEEEE. This CDR3 is 15 amino acids long. The chain's CDR3 is CASSATGTGFYEQYF. The CDR3 region has the DNA TGTGCCAGCAGCGCCACCGGGACAGGGTTTTACGAGCAGTACTTC.

The chain recombines TRBV19 with TRBJ1-5; D gene uncertain. The CDR3 extends over 13 amino acids. Looked up from germline, CDR1 is LNHDA and CDR2 is SQIVND (reference sequence). Between the trimmed V and J ends, which lost 7 bases and 3 bases, there was a span of 10 bases. CDR3 nucleotide sequence: TGTGCCAGTACCGGGCACAACAATCAGCCCCAGCATTTT. It specifies CASTGHNNQPQHF.

The chain is built from TRBV14 and TRBJ1-2, with 7 bases lining up with TRBD1. This CDR3 is built from 15 residues. Trimming removed 3 bases from V and 2 bases from J; junction bases left unmatched: 6. The V gene's germline CDR1 is SGHDN and CDR2 FVKESK. This CDR3 reads CASSQAGDSNYGYTF. The CDR3 coding sequence is TGTGCCAGCAGCCAGGCTGGGGACAGCAACTATGGCTACACCTTC.

This chain links TRBV27 with TRBJ2-2; 8 nucleotides line up with TRBD1. The V and J ends lost 7 bases and 5 bases, in that order; junction bases with no gene match: 9. CDR1 is MNHEY, CDR2 SMNVEV, per germline (reference sequence). The CDR3 loop spans 15 amino acids. CDR3 DNA sequence: TGTGCCAGCACCCGTGAGGGACAGGTAACCGGGGAGCTGTTTTTT. Its protein is CASTREGQVTGELFF.

This rearrangement joins TRBV28 to TRBJ2-1, with D unresolved. Trimming took 7 bases from V and 5 from J, leaving 9 bases between them. The CDR3 runs 12 residues. Germline V gene data show CDR1 as MDHEN and CDR2 as SYDVKM. The CDR3 DNA is TGTGCCAGCACCATAAGGGACAATGAGCAGTTCTTC. It codes for CASTIRDNEQFF.

The chain links TRBV7-9 to TRBJ2-3; possible D gene TRBD2, 6 bases. CDR3 length equals 13 residues. The germline V gene encodes CDR1 SEHNR and CDR2 FQNEAQ (reference sequence). The ends were cut back, 11 bases at V and 0 bases at J, with 12 bases in the middle. CDR3: CAFRGISTDTQYF. The CDR3 DNA sequence: TGTGCCTTCCGCGGGATTAGCACAGATACGCAGTATTTT.

With regard to this clone: Germline is not matched at one junction end, which may reflect a read error. This sequence joins TRBV5-3 and TRBJ2-7, with no clear D. TRBV5-3 is marked as an open reading frame, function uncertain. The CDR3 covers 13 residues. CDR3 sequence: CASSSGLDYEQYF. CDR3 coding DNA: TGTGCCAGCAGCTCGGGCCTAGACTACGAGCAGTACTTC.

The V and J genes are TRBV15 and TRBJ2-1; weak D call: TRBD2 (6 bases). The CDR3 covers 16 residues. Trimming took 0 bases from V and 0 from J, leaving 9 bases between them. Germline loops: CDR1 LNHNV, CDR2 YYDKDF (reference sequence). The CDR3 sequence: CATSRDRGGSYNEQFF. The CDR3 DNA sequence: TGTGCCACCAGCAGAGATCGGGGAGGCTCCTACAATGAGCAGTTCTTC.

J is TRBJ1-1 and V is TRBV18, with D hard to call. This CDR3 is 15 amino acids long. Germline assignment: CDR1 KGHSH and CDR2 LQKENI. The V and J ends lost 0 bases and 1 base respectively, with 9 bases between them. The CDR3 loop is CASSPPDGPNTEAFF. The CDR3 coding sequence is TGTGCCAGCTCACCACCGGACGGACCGAACACTGAAGCTTTCTTT.

This clone was detected only a few times. The chain couples TRBV27 to TRBJ2-7, with a weak D call TRBD2 (6 bases). CDR1 and CDR2 (germline): MNHEY, SMNVEV (reference sequence). The CDR3 is 13 amino acids. V lost 2 bases, J lost 7 bases, and 12 bases lay in between. The CDR3 region is CASSLGGITEQYF. The DNA for the CDR3 is TGTGCCAGCAGTTTAGGGGGGATAACAGAGCAGTACTTC.

CDR3 nucleotide sequence: TGTGCCAGCAGCTCGGACAACGCGGTAGCCGGCACAGATACGCAGTATTTT. As protein: CASSSDNAVAGTDTQYF. The V and J genes are TRBV11-3 and TRBJ2-3, with D possibly being TRBD1 (5 bases). The CDR3 has 17 amino acids. The ends were cut back, 4 bases at V and 1 base at J, with 18 bases in the middle. Germline loops: CDR1 SGHNT, CDR2 YENEEA.

The rearrangement uses TRBV10-3 and TRBJ2-2; no definite D call. Trimming pared 0 bases from V and 7 bases from J, leaving 0 bases between. Germline CDR1 is ENHRY and CDR2 is SYGVKD. The CDR3 has 11 residues. The CDR3 nucleotides are TGTGCCATCAGTGAGTCCGGGGAGCTGTTTTTT. Encoded protein: CAISESGELFF.